The 8 T cell receptor beta chains below all came from one sample that was sequenced in a study of CD8 T cells in ankylosing spondylitis. MiXCR, applied by TCRdb to the 5' RACE reads, yields one record per CDR3 protein. This table has about 260,000 distinct CDR3 sequences, more than 20% appearing once. Sequenced material: blood, either unsorted or a sorted T cell fraction (not recorded which). Receptors were obtained from a male donor with ankylosing spondylitis or in good health (not recorded which).

In its sample, this clonotype was seen many times. The chain employs TRBV12-3 or TRBV12-4 and TRBJ2-1; D possibly matches TRBD1 or TRBD2 (6 bases each). With 7 bases removed from V and 8 bases from J, the gap between germline ends came to 18 bases. The CDR3 consists of 14 residues. For the CDR3, the DNA is TGTGCCAGCAAACCGGGACCGAGGGGGGATGAGCAGTTCTTC. Translation: CASKPGPRGDEQFF.

This clonotype was detected a few times. CDR3 in amino acids: CASSQGITGSNYEQYF. The CDR3 nucleotides are TGTGCCAGCAGCCAAGGAATAACAGGGTCCAACTACGAGCAGTACTTC. V and J are TRBV4-2 and TRBJ2-7; the D gene is possibly TRBD1 (6 bases). Germline CDR1 reads LGHNA; CDR2 reads YNFKEQ. This CDR3 region has 16 residues. V dropped 1 base and J dropped 3 bases, with 16 bases sitting between them.

This clonotype occurred once. This chain joins TRBV20-1 and TRBJ2-3, with a weak D call TRBD2 (6 bases). CDR3 length: 14 amino acids. Germline CDR1 DFQATT, CDR2 SNEGSKA (reference sequence). V shed 3 bases and J shed 6 bases, with 16 bases lying between them. The CDR3 DNA reads as TGCAGTGCTAGCCCCCAATTGGGGAGGGATACGCAGTATTTT. Its translation: CSASPQLGRDTQYF.

Many counts were recorded for this clonotype. J is TRBJ2-5 and V is TRBV2, with 8 bases aligning to TRBD1. Trimming at V came to 6 bases and at J to 3 bases, leaving 6 bases not matched to a gene. This CDR3 region has 14 residues. Germline values: CDR1 SNHLY, CDR2 FYNNEI. In DNA form, the CDR3 reads TGTGCCAGCAGACCGGACAGGGCTAAAGAGACCCAGTACTTC. Its translation is CASRPDRAKETQYF.

The rearrangement uses TRBV7-9 and TRBJ2-1; D ambiguous. V gave up 2 bases and J gave up 6 bases, with 5 bases separating them. The CDR3 length is 12 residues. Germline assignment: CDR1 SEHNR and CDR2 FQNEAQ (reference sequence). CDR3 sequence reads: CASSLSPNEQFF. Here the CDR3 DNA reads TGTGCCAGCAGCTTAAGCCCCAATGAGCAGTTCTTC.

The chain has TRBV6-5 and TRBJ2-3; D is tentatively TRBD1 or TRBD2 (5 bases each). CDR1 is MNHEY and CDR2 is SVGAGI in the germline V gene. The ends were cut back, 5 bases at V and 0 bases at J, with 12 bases in the middle. This CDR3 is built from 15 residues. This chain's CDR3 is CASSPGTPSTDTQYF. The DNA for the CDR3 is TGTGCCAGCAGTCCGGGGACCCCGAGCACAGATACGCAGTATTTT.

The chain carries TRBV6-6 and TRBJ2-7; 7 nucleotides match TRBD1. This CDR3 is 13 amino acids long. CDR1 is MNHNY, CDR2 SVGAGI, per germline (reference sequence). The V segment lost 5 bases and the J segment 3 bases; nucleotides outside the gene matches: 4. This CDR3 reads CASSPDRNYEQYF. In nucleotides, the CDR3 is TGTGCCAGCAGTCCGGACAGGAACTACGAGCAGTACTTC.

This chain joins TRBV15 and TRBJ2-3, with D tentatively TRBD1 (6 bases). This CDR3 is 15 amino acids long. Looked up from germline, CDR1 is LNHNV and CDR2 is YYDKDF (reference sequence). V lost 1 base, J lost 4 bases, and 12 bases lay in between. CDR3 region: CATSRGAGAADTQYF. The CDR3, as DNA: TGTGCCACCAGCAGAGGCGCAGGGGCAGCAGATACGCAGTATTTT.